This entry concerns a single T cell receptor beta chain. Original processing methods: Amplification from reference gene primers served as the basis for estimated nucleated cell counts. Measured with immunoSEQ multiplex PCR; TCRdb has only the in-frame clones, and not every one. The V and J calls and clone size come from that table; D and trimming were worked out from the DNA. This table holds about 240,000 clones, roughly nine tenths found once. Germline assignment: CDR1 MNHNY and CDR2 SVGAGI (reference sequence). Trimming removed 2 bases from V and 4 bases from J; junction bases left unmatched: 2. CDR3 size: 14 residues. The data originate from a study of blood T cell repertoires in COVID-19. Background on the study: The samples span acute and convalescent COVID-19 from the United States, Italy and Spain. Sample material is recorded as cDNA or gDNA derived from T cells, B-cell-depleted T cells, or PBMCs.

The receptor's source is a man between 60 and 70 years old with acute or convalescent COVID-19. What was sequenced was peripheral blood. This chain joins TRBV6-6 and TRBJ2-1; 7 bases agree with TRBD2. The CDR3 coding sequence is TGTGCCAGCAGTTACGGAGCGGGGTACAATGAGCAGTTCTTC. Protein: CASSYGAGYNEQFF.